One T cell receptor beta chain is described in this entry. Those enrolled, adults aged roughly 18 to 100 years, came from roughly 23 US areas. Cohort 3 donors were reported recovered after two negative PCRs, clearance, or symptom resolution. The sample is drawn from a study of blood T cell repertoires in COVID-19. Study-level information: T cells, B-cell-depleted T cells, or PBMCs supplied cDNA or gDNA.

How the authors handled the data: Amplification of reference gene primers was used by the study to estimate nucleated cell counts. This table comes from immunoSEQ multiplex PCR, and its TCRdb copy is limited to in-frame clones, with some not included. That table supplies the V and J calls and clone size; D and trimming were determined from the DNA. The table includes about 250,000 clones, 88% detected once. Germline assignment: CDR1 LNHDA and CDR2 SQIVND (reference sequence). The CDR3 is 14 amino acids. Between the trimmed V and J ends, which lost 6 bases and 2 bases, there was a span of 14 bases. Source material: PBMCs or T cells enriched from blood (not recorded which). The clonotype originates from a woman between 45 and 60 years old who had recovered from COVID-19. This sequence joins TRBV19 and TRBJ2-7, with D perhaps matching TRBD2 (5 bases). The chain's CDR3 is CASRRVGAAYEQYF. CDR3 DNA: TGTGCCAGTAGGAGAGTGGGAGCGGCCTACGAGCAGTACTTC.